One and the same sample provided the 29 T cell receptor beta chains below, sequenced in a study of shared T cell receptors in the human thymus. The assay was immunoSEQ multiplex PCR, and TCRdb's table has in-frame clones only and misses some. Found here are some 700,000 clones, roughly 85% of them singletons; the top ten hold roughly 0.01%. These data were also reused for a study on human thymus T cells.

Sequencing was done on a sample of thymocytes. The receptors stem from a girl under three years old with a congenital heart defect.

V and J are TRBV6-1 and TRBJ2-5; 9 positions match TRBD2. Unmatched junction bases numbered 8, after V lost 4 bases and J lost 5 bases. The CDR3 has 15 amino acids. The V gene's germline CDR1 is MNHNS and CDR2 SASEGT. CDR3 coding DNA: TGTGCCAGCAGTGGGGGCGGGGGGGAAGGTGAGACCCAGTACTTC. Residues: CASSGGGGEGETQYF.

The CDR3 region has the DNA TGTGCCAGCAGTGGGAGTAGCGGGGGGCACTACGAGCAGTACTTC. Its translation is CASSGSSGGHYEQYF. The gene calls are TRBV2 and TRBJ2-7, with 10 bases matching TRBD2. Trimming cost V 4 bases and J 3 bases; bases outside gene matches: 6. The CDR3 has 15 amino acids. The germline CDR1 and CDR2 sequences are SNHLY and FYNNEI. Combining the CDR3 with reference TRBV2 and TRBJ2-7 gives the whole variable domain EPEVTQTPSHQVTQMGQEVILRCVPISNHLYFYWYRQILGQKVEFLVSFYNNEISEKSEIFDDQFSVERPDGSNFTLKIRSTKLEDSAMYFCASSGSSGGHYEQYFGPGTRLTVT.

This clone was picked up a small number of times. This chain uses TRBV6-5 with TRBJ2-7; TRBD1 might be the D (5 bases). Deletions cut 0 bases from V and 1 base from J, with 13 bases between. Germline V gene sequence: CDR1 MNHEY, CDR2 SVGAGI. The CDR3 contains 16 residues. CDR3 in amino acids: CASSYSRATGSYEQYF. The DNA for the CDR3 is TGTGCCAGCAGTTACTCCCGAGCAACAGGATCCTACGAGCAGTACTTC.

The chain joins TRBV4-1 to TRBJ1-5, with a weak D call TRBD1 (5 bases). The CDR3 spans 15 residues. The V end lost 5 bases, the J end lost 6 bases, and 17 bases lay between the germline ends. Germline CDR1 reads MGHRA; CDR2 reads YSYEKL. This chain's CDR3 is CASSTDISQGQPQHF. CDR3 DNA sequence: TGCGCCAGCAGCACGGACATATCCCAAGGTCAGCCCCAGCATTTT.

V gene TRBV2 combines with J gene TRBJ1-1; 9 bases match TRBD1. V was pared by 6 bases and J by 1 base, with 9 bases of the junction left unmatched. Germline assignment: CDR1 SNHLY and CDR2 FYNNEI. This CDR3 region has 16 residues. The CDR3 DNA sequence: TGTGCCAGCAGCGTCGGTCCGGGACAGGGGAACACTGAAGCTTTCTTT. Its translation: CASSVGPGQGNTEAFF.

The J gene is TRBJ2-7, the V gene TRBV5-6; the match to TRBD1 covers 10 bases. The junction had 8 bases not matched to a gene; V was cut back by 4 bases and J by 4 bases. Germline values: CDR1 SGHDT, CDR2 YYEEEE. CDR3 length: 15 residues. CDR3 DNA sequence: TGTGCCAGCAGCGTAGGGACAGGGGCAGGGTACGAGCAGTACTTC. Encoded protein: CASSVGTGAGYEQYF.

The CDR3: CASSLPPKARTGDGDTEAFF. As DNA, the CDR3 is TGTGCCAGCAGTTTACCCCCCAAGGCACGGACAGGGGATGGCGACACTGAAGCTTTCTTT. The chain has TRBV27 and TRBJ1-1, with 9 nucleotides matching TRBD1. Germline V gene lookup returns CDR1 MNHEY and CDR2 SMNVEV (reference sequence). The CDR3 extends over 20 amino acids. The ends lost 2 bases at V and 3 bases at J; junction bases unmatched: 19.

This chain links TRBV7-3 with TRBJ2-2, with 7 bases lining up with TRBD1. Germline-derived CDR1 and CDR2 are SGHTA and FQGTGA. This CDR3 spans 18 amino acids. V was clipped by 5 bases and J by 0 bases; unmatched bases: 12. For the CDR3, the DNA is TGTGCCAGCAGCCCTGTCGACAGGGATTCCGCGAACACCGGGGAGCTGTTTTTT. This gives the protein CASSPVDRDSANTGELFF.

This chain joins TRBV28 and TRBJ2-7; no firm D call. In germline, CDR1 is MDHEN, CDR2 SYDVKM. V dropped 1 base and J dropped 1 base, with 5 bases sitting between them. The CDR3 length is 13 residues. The CDR3 sequence: CASSLSSSYEQYF. Here the CDR3 DNA reads TGTGCCAGCAGTTTATCTTCGTCCTACGAGCAGTACTTC.

The chain joins TRBV28 to TRBJ1-2; TRBD1 might be the D (6 bases). CDR1 and CDR2 (germline): MDHEN, SYDVKM. The CDR3 covers 15 residues. Trimming removed 3 bases from V and 8 bases from J, with 19 bases in between. CDR3 amino acids: CASSFPQTGPLGYTF. Written as DNA, the CDR3 is TGTGCCAGCAGTTTTCCCCAGACAGGCCCACTAGGCTACACCTTC.

The chain couples TRBV7-2 to TRBJ2-3; 12 positions match TRBD2. With 1 base clipped from V and 7 bases from J, the junction kept 9 bases outside the gene matches. This CDR3 contains 17 residues. Germline V CDR1 and CDR2: SGHTA, FQGNSA. The CDR3 DNA is TGTGCCAGCAGCTTAGGGGCTAGCGGGGGGGCCCTGAATACGCAGTATTTT. It translates to CASSLGASGGALNTQYF.

J is TRBJ1-3 and V is TRBV7-6, with a weak D call TRBD1 (6 bases). CDR3 size: 16 residues. Germline-derived CDR1 and CDR2 are SGHVS and FNYEAQ. V dropped 5 bases and J dropped 0 bases, with 14 bases sitting between them. The chain's CDR3 is CASSMDSLGSGNTIYF. The CDR3 DNA sequence: TGTGCCAGCAGCATGGACAGTCTTGGCTCTGGAAACACCATATATTTT.

The rearrangement uses TRBV4-1 and TRBJ2-2; the match to TRBD2 covers 10 bases. V gave up 4 bases and J gave up 3 bases; unmatched junction bases: 14. From germline, CDR1 is MGHRA and CDR2 YSYEKL. This CDR3 is 19 amino acids long. The CDR3 spells CASSLCPSGGEADTGELFF. The CDR3 DNA is TGCGCCAGCAGCCTATGCCCTAGCGGGGGCGAGGCGGACACCGGGGAGCTGTTTTTT.

This chain uses TRBV10-3 with TRBJ1-2; D not resolved. V lost 3 bases and J 3 bases, leaving 11 bases between the germline ends. The germline V gene encodes CDR1 ENHRY and CDR2 SYGVKD. The CDR3 is 14 residues long. The CDR3 DNA sequence: TGTGCCATCAGTGAAGAGACGGAGGACTATGGCTACACCTTC. Its translation: CAISEETEDYGYTF.

The gene calls are TRBV5-1 and TRBJ2-1; TRBD1 aligns across 9 bases. CDR1 SGHRS and CDR2 YFSETQ come from the germline V gene. V shed 3 bases and J 8 bases; nucleotides not matched to a gene: 6. This CDR3 has 14 residues. CDR3 residues: CASSYPGQGYEQFF. DNA of the CDR3: TGCGCCAGCAGCTATCCGGGACAGGGCTATGAGCAGTTCTTC.

The table lists this clone with a count of one. The chain joins TRBV21-1 to TRBJ1-1; the table's TRBD1 call for D was not verified on the DNA. TRBV21-1 is reported as a pseudogene. The CDR3 totals 16 residues. The CDR3 nucleotides read TGTGCCAGCAGCAAAGACGGGCAAGGGGGCGGCACTGAAGCTTTCTTT. Its protein product is CASSKDGQGGGTEAFF.

V and J are TRBV27 and TRBJ1-1; the D is unclear. Per the germline V gene, CDR1 is MNHEY and CDR2 is SMNVEV (reference sequence). CDR3 length equals 13 residues. With 6 bases removed from V and 4 bases from J, the gap between germline ends came to 12 bases. CDR3 loop: CASRVSGSTEAFF. CDR3 DNA: TGTGCCAGCAGGGTAAGCGGTTCCACTGAAGCTTTCTTT.

CDR3 sequence (DNA): TGCGCCAGCGGCAATTTGACAGGGGCTCATGGCTACACCTTC. Its translation is CASGNLTGAHGYTF. The chain recombines TRBV5-1 with TRBJ1-2, with 8 bases lining up with TRBD1. The CDR3 totals 14 residues. CDR1 SGHRS and CDR2 YFSETQ come from the germline V gene. V lost 7 bases and J lost 6; bases outside the gene matches: 11.

The rearrangement uses TRBV19 and TRBJ1-2; 11 bases are shared with TRBD1. Germline V CDR1 and CDR2: LNHDA, SQIVND (reference sequence). The CDR3 consists of 17 residues. V was clipped by 5 bases and J by 3 bases; unmatched bases: 11. CDR3 protein: CASSRTGQGATYYGYTF. DNA for the CDR3: TGTGCCAGTAGTCGTACTGGACAGGGGGCCACTTACTATGGCTACACCTTC.

CDR3 in amino acids: CASSEWTALYGYTF. The CDR3 DNA sequence: TGTGCCAGCAGCGAATGGACAGCGCTCTATGGCTACACCTTC. The chain combines TRBV6-1 with TRBJ1-2, with D perhaps matching TRBD1 (6 bases). This CDR3 region has 14 residues. V was trimmed by 6 bases and J by 4 bases, leaving 15 bases between them. CDR1 is MNHNS, CDR2 SASEGT, per germline.

This clone was counted only a few times. V is TRBV4-3 and J is TRBJ2-1; 7 bases align to TRBD1. Losses at the gene ends were 1 base for V and 1 base for J; bases not matched to a gene: 10. The V gene's germline CDR1 is LGHNA and CDR2 YSLEER. The CDR3 runs 18 residues. The CDR3: CASSQGHDRVRSYNEQFF. In nucleotides, the CDR3 is TGCGCCAGCAGCCAAGGGCACGACAGGGTTCGGTCCTACAATGAGCAGTTCTTC.

The gene calls are TRBV4-3 and TRBJ1-2; possible D gene TRBD1, 6 bases. V was shortened by 4 bases and J by 4 bases, with 22 bases between the two germline ends. The germline gives CDR1 LGHNA, CDR2 YSLEER. This CDR3 contains 17 residues. The CDR3 reads CASSPRTATVTFYGYTF. The CDR3 DNA is TGCGCCAGCAGCCCGAGGACAGCCACCGTCACTTTCTATGGCTACACCTTC.

The J gene is TRBJ1-2, the V gene TRBV4-3; D gene uncertain. Germline CDR1 reads LGHNA; CDR2 reads YSLEER. The CDR3 spans 14 residues. The V and J ends lost 0 bases and 6 bases respectively, with 11 bases between them. Here the CDR3 DNA reads TGCGCCAGCAGCCAAGACCCTACGACTGATGGCTACACCTTC. It codes for CASSQDPTTDGYTF.

The chain carries TRBV11-2 and TRBJ1-2; possibly TRBD1 for D (6 bases). The CDR3 sequence is 18 residues long. CDR1 SGHAT and CDR2 FQNNGV come from the germline V gene. The V gene lost 0 bases and the J gene lost 8 bases, with 25 bases spanning the gap. CDR3 bases: TGTGCCAGCAGCTTAGACACCGAGGGGCGTGGGGGCGCGGAAGGCTACACCTTC. It yields the protein CASSLDTEGRGGAEGYTF.

The CDR3 protein is CASSLDRGNTEAFF. Written as DNA, the CDR3 is TGTGCCAGCAGCTTAGACAGGGGGAACACTGAAGCTTTCTTT. The chain combines TRBV11-2 with TRBJ1-1, with a possible D match to TRBD1 (6 bases). Per germline, CDR1 SGHAT and CDR2 FQNNGV. Trimming removed 0 bases at V and 1 base at J, with 6 bases between. The CDR3 runs to 14 residues.

The V and J genes are TRBV10-2 and TRBJ2-1; perhaps TRBD1 as D (6 bases). V was cut by 2 bases and J by 2 bases, with 19 bases left in between. Germline lookup yields CDR1 WSHSY and CDR2 SAAADI. The CDR3 contains 18 residues. Here the CDR3 DNA reads TGCGCCAGCAGTGAGCAAAAGGAAATACAGGGAACCTACAATGAGCAGTTCTTC. Amino acid sequence: CASSEQKEIQGTYNEQFF.

V is TRBV4-1 and J is TRBJ2-6, with 7 bases lining up with TRBD1. Germline trimming cut 0 bases from V and 2 bases from J; bases unmatched to any gene: 10. The CDR3 covers 19 residues. Germline CDR1 reads MGHRA; CDR2 reads YSYEKL. The CDR3 loop is CASSQEGKGAQPGANVLTF. CDR3 bases: TGCGCCAGCAGCCAAGAGGGGAAGGGGGCCCAACCTGGGGCCAACGTCCTGACTTTC.

This chain links TRBV27 with TRBJ1-5; TRBD1 matches at 7 bases. V lost 9 bases and J lost 0; bases outside the gene matches: 17. This CDR3 is 18 amino acids long. CDR1 and CDR2 from the germline V gene are MNHEY and SMNVEV (reference sequence). CDR3 nucleotide sequence: TGTGCCAGGTCAATACAGGGGTGGGCCCTCTATAGCAATCAGCCCCAGCATTTT. Translating it yields CARSIQGWALYSNQPQHF.

The chain carries TRBV5-1 and TRBJ2-3; 10 nucleotides align to TRBD2. CDR3 length: 18 amino acids. The germline V gene has CDR1 SGHRS and CDR2 YFSETQ. With 3 bases clipped from V and 1 base from J, the junction kept 11 bases outside the gene matches. CDR3 coding DNA: TGCGCCAGCAGCTGGCCCACCGGGACTAGCGTAGGCACAGATACGCAGTATTTT. Its protein product is CASSWPTGTSVGTDTQYF.